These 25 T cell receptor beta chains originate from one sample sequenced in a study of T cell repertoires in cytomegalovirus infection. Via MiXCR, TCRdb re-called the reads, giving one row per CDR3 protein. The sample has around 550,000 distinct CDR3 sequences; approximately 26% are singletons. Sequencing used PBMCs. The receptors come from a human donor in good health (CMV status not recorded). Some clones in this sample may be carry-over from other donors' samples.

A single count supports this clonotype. The CDR3 sequence: CSVGGQFF. The CDR3 coding sequence is TGCAGCGTGGGCGGGCAGTTCTTC. The rearrangement uses TRBV29-1 and TRBJ2-1; no definite D call. This CDR3 is built from 8 residues. V lost 6 bases, J lost 12 bases, and 6 bases lay in between. Germline V gene data show CDR1 as SQVTM and CDR2 as ANQGSEA.

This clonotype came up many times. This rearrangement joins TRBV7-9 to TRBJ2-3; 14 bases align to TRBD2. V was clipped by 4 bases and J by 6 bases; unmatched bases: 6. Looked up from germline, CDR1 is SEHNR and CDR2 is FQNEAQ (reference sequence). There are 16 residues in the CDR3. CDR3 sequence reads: CASSSTSGRAADTQYF. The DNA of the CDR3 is TGTGCCAGCAGCTCGACTAGCGGGAGGGCCGCGGATACGCAGTATTTT.

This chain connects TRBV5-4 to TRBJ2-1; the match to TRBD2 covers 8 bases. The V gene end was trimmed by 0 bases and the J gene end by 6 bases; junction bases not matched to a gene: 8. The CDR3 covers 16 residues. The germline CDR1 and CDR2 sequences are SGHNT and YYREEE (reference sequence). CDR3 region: CASSLGGSGTFNEQFF. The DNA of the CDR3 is TGTGCCAGCAGCTTGGGGGGTAGCGGGACGTTCAATGAGCAGTTCTTC.

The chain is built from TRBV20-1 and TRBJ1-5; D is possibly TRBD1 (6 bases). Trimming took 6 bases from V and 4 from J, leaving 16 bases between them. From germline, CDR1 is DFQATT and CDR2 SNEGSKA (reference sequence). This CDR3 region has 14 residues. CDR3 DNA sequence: TGCAGTGCCGCCTATCAGGGGAGGAATCAGCCCCAGCATTTT. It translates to CSAAYQGRNQPQHF.

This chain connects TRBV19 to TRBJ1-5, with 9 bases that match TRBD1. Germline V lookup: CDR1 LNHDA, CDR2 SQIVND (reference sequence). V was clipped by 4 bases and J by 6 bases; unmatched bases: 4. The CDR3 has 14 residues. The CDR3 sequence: CASSKTGGFQPQHF. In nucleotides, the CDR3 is TGTGCCAGTAGTAAAACAGGGGGCTTTCAGCCCCAGCATTTT. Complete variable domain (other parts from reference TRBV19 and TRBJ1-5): DGGITQSPKYLFRKEGQNVTLSCEQNLNHDAMYWYRQDPGQGLRLIYYSQIVNDFQKGDIAEGYSVSREKKESFPLTVTSAQKNPTAFYLCASSKTGGFQPQHFGDGTRLSIL.

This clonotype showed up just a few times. This chain's CDR3 is CAISDRRTSGNTGELFF. The CDR3, as DNA: TGTGCCATCAGTGACAGAAGGACTAGCGGTAACACCGGGGAGCTGTTTTTT. This chain uses TRBV10-3 with TRBJ2-2, with 10 bases that match TRBD2. CDR1 is ENHRY, CDR2 SYGVKD, per germline. The V gene end was trimmed by 3 bases and the J gene end by 2 bases; junction bases not matched to a gene: 6. The CDR3 runs to 17 residues.

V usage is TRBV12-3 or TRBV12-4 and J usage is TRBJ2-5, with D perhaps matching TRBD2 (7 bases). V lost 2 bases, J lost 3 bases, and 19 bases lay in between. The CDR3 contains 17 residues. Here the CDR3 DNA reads TGTGCCAGCAGTTTATTTTCCGGGGGGCTCGAGAAAGAGACCCAGTACTTC. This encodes CASSLFSGGLEKETQYF.

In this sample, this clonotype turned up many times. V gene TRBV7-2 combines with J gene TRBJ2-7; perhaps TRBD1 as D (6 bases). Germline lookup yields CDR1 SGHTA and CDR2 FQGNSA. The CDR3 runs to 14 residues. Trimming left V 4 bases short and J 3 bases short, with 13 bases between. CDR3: CASSYGQRNYEQYF. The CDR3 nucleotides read TGTGCCAGCAGCTACGGACAGCGCAACTACGAGCAGTACTTC.

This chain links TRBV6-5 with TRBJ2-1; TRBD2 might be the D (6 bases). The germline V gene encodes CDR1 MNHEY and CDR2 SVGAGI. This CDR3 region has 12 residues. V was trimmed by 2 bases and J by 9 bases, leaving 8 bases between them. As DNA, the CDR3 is TGTGCCAGCAGTTACGGGGGGTCTGAGCAGTTCTTC. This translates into CASSYGGSEQFF.

The CDR3 protein is CAISEALGSSYNEQFF. CDR3 sequence (DNA): TGTGCCATCAGTGAGGCCCTCGGAAGCTCCTACAATGAGCAGTTCTTC. The chain links TRBV10-3 to TRBJ2-1; the D is unclear. Per the germline V gene, CDR1 is ENHRY and CDR2 is SYGVKD. Trimming removed 2 bases at V and 0 bases at J, with 11 bases between. CDR3 length: 16 residues.

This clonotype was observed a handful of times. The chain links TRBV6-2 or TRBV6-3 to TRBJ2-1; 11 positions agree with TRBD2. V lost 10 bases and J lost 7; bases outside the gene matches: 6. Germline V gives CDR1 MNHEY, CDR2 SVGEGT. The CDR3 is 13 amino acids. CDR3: CAIRGLAGNEQFF. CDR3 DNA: TGTGCCATCAGAGGACTAGCGGGTAATGAGCAGTTCTTC.

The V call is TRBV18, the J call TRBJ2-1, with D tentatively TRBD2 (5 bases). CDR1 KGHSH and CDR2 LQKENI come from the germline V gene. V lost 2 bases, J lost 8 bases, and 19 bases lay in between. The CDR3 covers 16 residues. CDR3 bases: TGTGCCAGCTCACCAGCAACCCCCGGACTTTCTCATGAGCAGTTCTTC. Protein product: CASSPATPGLSHEQFF.

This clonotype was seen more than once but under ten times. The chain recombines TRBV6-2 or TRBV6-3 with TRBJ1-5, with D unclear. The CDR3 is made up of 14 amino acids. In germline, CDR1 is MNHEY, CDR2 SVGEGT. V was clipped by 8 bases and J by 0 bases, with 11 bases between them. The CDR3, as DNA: TGTGCCAGCGGTAACGGGAATAGCAATCAGCCCCAGCATTTT. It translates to CASGNGNSNQPQHF.

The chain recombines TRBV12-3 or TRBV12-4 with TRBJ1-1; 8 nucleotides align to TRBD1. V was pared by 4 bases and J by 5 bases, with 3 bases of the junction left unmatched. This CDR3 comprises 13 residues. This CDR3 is CASSSTGATEAFF. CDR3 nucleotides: TGTGCCAGCAGTTCGACAGGGGCGACTGAAGCTTTCTTT.

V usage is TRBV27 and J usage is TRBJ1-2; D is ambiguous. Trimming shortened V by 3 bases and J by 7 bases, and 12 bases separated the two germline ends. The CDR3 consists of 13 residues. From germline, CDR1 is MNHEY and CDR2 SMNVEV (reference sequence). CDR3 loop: CASSLTGKGGYTF. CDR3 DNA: TGTGCCAGCAGTTTGACGGGGAAAGGTGGCTACACCTTC.

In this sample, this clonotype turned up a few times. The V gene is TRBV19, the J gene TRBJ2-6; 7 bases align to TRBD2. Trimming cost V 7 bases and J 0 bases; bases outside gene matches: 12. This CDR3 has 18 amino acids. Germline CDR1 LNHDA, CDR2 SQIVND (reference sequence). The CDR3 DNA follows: TGTGCCAGTACCTCACGGCGGGGGTTTTCCTCTGGGGCCAACGTCCTGACTTTC. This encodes CASTSRRGFSSGANVLTF.

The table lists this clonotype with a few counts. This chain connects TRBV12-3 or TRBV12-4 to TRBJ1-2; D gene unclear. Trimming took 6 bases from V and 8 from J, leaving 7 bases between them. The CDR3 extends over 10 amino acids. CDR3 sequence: CASSSQGYTF. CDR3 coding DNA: TGTGCCAGCAGCTCACAAGGCTACACCTTC.

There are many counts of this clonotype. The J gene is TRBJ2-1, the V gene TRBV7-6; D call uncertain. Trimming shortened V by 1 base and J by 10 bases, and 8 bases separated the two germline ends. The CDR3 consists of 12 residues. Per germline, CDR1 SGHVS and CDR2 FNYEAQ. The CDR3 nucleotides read TGTGCCAGCAGCTTAGGCGGCAGGGAGCAGTTCTTC. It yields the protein CASSLGGREQFF.

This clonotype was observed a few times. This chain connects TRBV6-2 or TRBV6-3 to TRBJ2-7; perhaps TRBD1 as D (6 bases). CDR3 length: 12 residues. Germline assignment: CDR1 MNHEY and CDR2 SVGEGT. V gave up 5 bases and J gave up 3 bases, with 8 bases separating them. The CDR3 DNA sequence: TGTGCCAGCAGTGAGGGGGTCTACGAGCAGTACTTC. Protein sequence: CASSEGVYEQYF.

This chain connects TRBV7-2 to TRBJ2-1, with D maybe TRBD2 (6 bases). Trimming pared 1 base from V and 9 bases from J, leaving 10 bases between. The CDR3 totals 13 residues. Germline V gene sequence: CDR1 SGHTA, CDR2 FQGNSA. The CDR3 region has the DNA TGTGCCAGCAGCTTAGGGCGGGATCTTGAGCAGTTCTTC. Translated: CASSLGRDLEQFF.

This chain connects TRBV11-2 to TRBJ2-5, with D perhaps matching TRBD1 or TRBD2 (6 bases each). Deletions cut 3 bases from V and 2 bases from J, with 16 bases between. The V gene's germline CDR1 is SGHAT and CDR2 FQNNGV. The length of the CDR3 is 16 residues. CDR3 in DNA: TGTGCCAGCAGCTTTAGTGGCAGGGGACTTCAAGAGACCCAGTACTTC. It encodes CASSFSGRGLQETQYF.

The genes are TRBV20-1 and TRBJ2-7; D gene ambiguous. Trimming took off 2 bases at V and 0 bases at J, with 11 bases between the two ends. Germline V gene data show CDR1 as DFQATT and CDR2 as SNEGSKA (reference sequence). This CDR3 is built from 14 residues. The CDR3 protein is CSARRFVSSYEQYF. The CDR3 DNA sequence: TGCAGTGCTAGACGATTCGTAAGCTCCTACGAGCAGTACTTC.

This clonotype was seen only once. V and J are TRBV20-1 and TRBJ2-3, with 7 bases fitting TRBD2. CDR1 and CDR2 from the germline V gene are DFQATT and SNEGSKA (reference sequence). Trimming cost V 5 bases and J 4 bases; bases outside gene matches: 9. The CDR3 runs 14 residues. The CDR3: CSAPGTTLADTQYF. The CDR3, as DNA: TGCAGTGCTCCCGGGACTACTCTCGCAGATACGCAGTATTTT.

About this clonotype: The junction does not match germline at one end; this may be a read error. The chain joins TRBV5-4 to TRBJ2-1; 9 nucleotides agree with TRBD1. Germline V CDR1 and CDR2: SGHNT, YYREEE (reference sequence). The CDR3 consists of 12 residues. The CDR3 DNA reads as TGTGCCAGCAGCCCGGGACAGGGAATATCGCAGTTC. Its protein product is CASSPGQGISQF.

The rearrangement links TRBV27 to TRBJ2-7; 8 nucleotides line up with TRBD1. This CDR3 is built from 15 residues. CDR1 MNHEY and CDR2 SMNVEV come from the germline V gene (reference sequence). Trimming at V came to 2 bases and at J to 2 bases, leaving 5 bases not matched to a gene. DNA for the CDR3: TGTGCCAGCAGTTTACAGGGGGCGTCGACCTACGAGCAGTACGTC. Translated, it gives CASSLQGASTYEQYV.